The 27 T cell receptor beta chains below were found in one sample sequenced in a study of T cell responses to AZD1222 COVID-19 vaccine. This table comes from immunoSEQ multiplex PCR, and its TCRdb copy is limited to in-frame clones, with some not included. This sample carries 100,000 to 150,000 clones, roughly 90% of them seen once, and the ten largest clones take 1.5% to 1.9%. The input for sequencing was peripheral blood, taken on day 0 of AZD1222 vaccination. These receptors were obtained from an adult in good health.

J is TRBJ2-7 and V is TRBV3-1 (or the pseudogene TRBV3-2); 10 nucleotides match TRBD2. Per germline, CDR1 LGHDT and CDR2 YNNKEL (reference sequence). V dropped 0 bases and J dropped 3; count of bases not matched to a gene: 23. The CDR3 sequence is 22 residues long. The CDR3 coding sequence is TGTGCCAGCAGCCAAGATGGGGCGTGGACTAGCGGACGTTCCAAACCGCACTACGAGCAGTACTTC. Translation gives CASSQDGAWTSGRSKPHYEQYF.

The rearrangement joins TRBV19 to TRBJ1-2; D uncertain. The ends were cut back, 0 bases at V and 0 bases at J, with 11 bases in the middle. Per germline, CDR1 LNHDA and CDR2 SQIVND (reference sequence). This CDR3 has 16 amino acids. The CDR3 bases are TGTGCCAGTAGTATAGACGATTCGCCGGCTAACTATGGCTACACCTTC. This translates into CASSIDDSPANYGYTF.

The chain combines TRBV28 with TRBJ1-5; possibly TRBD1 for D (5 bases). The CDR3 contains 15 residues. Per germline, CDR1 MDHEN and CDR2 SYDVKM. Trimming removed 2 bases at V and 4 bases at J, with 12 bases between. CDR3 region: CASSLGRAYNQPQHF. In nucleotides, the CDR3 is TGTGCCAGCAGTTTAGGCAGGGCCTATAATCAGCCCCAGCATTTT. The full variable domain, in which reference TRBV28 and TRBJ1-5 provide the parts outside the CDR3, is DVKVTQSSRYLVKRTGEKVFLECVQDMDHENMFWYRQDPGLGLRLIYFSYDVKMKEKGDIPEGYSVSREKKERFSLILESASTNQTSMYLCASSLGRAYNQPQHFGDGTRLSIL.

V and J are TRBV2 and TRBJ1-4, with D unclear. The CDR3 consists of 12 residues. Trimming shortened V by 7 bases and J by 7 bases, and 10 bases separated the two germline ends. Germline V gene data show CDR1 as SNHLY and CDR2 as FYNNEI. In DNA form, the CDR3 reads TGTGCCAGCAAATGGGAGGGTGAAAAACTGTTTTTT. This translates into CASKWEGEKLFF.

The V gene is TRBV24-1, the J gene TRBJ1-2; D perhaps matches TRBD1 (5 bases). Germline values: CDR1 KGHDR, CDR2 SFDVKD. V was pared by 3 bases and J by 6 bases, with 13 bases between. The CDR3 extends over 14 amino acids. This CDR3 reads CATSDETETNGYTF. DNA of the CDR3: TGTGCCACCAGTGATGAGACAGAGACTAATGGCTACACCTTC.

The chain combines TRBV10-1 with TRBJ1-3, with unresolved D. With 3 bases removed from V and 0 bases from J, the gap between germline ends came to 15 bases. The germline CDR1 and CDR2 sequences are WNHNN and SYGVQD (reference sequence). The CDR3 contains 17 residues. The CDR3 region is CASSDGGLGFSGNTIYF. The CDR3 DNA reads TGCGCCAGCAGTGACGGAGGGCTCGGGTTCTCTGGAAACACCATATATTTT.

The chain is built from TRBV28 and TRBJ1-2, with D uncertain. The germline V gene has CDR1 MDHEN and CDR2 SYDVKM. Trimming shortened V by 6 bases and J by 3 bases, and 17 bases separated the two germline ends. The CDR3 has 15 amino acids. In DNA, the CDR3 is TGTGCCAGCAGCCCCATATGGGAGGCCCACTATGGCTACACCTTC. This codes for CASSPIWEAHYGYTF.

The chain employs TRBV11-3 and TRBJ1-5; no firm D call. V was clipped by 0 bases and J by 0 bases, with 15 bases between them. Germline CDR1 SGHNT, CDR2 YENEEA. CDR3 length: 18 amino acids. The CDR3 protein is CASSLDRPTQHSNQPQHF. CDR3 coding DNA: TGTGCCAGCAGCTTAGATAGGCCCACACAACATAGCAATCAGCCCCAGCATTTT.

The chain carries TRBV21-1 and TRBJ2-3; the tabulated D call, TRBD2, remains unverified against the DNA. TRBV21-1 is labeled a pseudogene. The CDR3 covers 21 residues. For the CDR3, the DNA is TGTGCCAGCAGCAGGAGGAGGGTAGCGGGAGGCCCCATATTGTGCGCAGATACGCAGTATTTT. Translation: CASSRRRVAGGPILCADTQYF.

This chain links TRBV2 with TRBJ2-1; D is perhaps TRBD2 (5 bases). CDR1 and CDR2 (germline): SNHLY, FYNNEI. V was cut by 9 bases and J by 2 bases, with 14 bases left in between. CDR3 length: 14 residues. In nucleotides, the CDR3 is TGTGCCAGACAGCCCGAGCGGCCCTACAATGAGCAGTTCTTC. As protein: CARQPERPYNEQFF.

This chain links TRBV6-5 with TRBJ1-1; the match to TRBD1 covers 7 bases. Germline loops: CDR1 MNHEY, CDR2 SVGAGI. The J segment lost 5 bases and the V segment lost 5 bases, leaving 11 bases of the junction unmatched. This CDR3 has 15 residues. In DNA, the CDR3 is TGTGCCAGCAGTCCTAACAGGGGAGAATGGACTGAAGCTTTCTTT. It is translated as CASSPNRGEWTEAFF.

This chain uses TRBV3-1 (or the pseudogene TRBV3-2) with TRBJ2-7; 11 bases fit TRBD2. The CDR3 is made up of 16 amino acids. V lost 4 bases and J lost 0; bases outside the gene matches: 5. From germline, CDR1 is LGHDT and CDR2 YNNKEL (reference sequence). CDR3 amino acids: CASSPPGTSGSYEQYF. The DNA of the CDR3 is TGTGCCAGCAGCCCCCCAGGGACTAGCGGCTCCTACGAGCAGTACTTC.

J is TRBJ1-3 and V is TRBV6-2 or TRBV6-3, with D tentatively TRBD1 (6 bases). CDR3 length equals 15 residues. From germline, CDR1 is MNHEY and CDR2 SVGEGT. V was pared by 6 bases and J by 0 bases, with 12 bases between. CDR3 sequence: CASSAGQFSGNTIYF. The CDR3 DNA is TGTGCCAGCAGCGCCGGACAGTTCTCTGGAAACACCATATATTTT.

V is TRBV3-1 (or the pseudogene TRBV3-2) and J is TRBJ1-4; D gene ambiguous. Germline CDR1 reads LGHDT; CDR2 reads YNNKEL (reference sequence). This CDR3 spans 12 amino acids. V lost 0 bases, J lost 12 bases, and 8 bases lay in between. CDR3 protein: CASSQDLVQLFF. The CDR3 DNA reads as TGTGCCAGCAGCCAAGATTTGGTGCAACTGTTTTTT.

This chain joins TRBV14 and TRBJ2-1; TRBD1 is a possible D gene (6 bases). This CDR3 comprises 18 residues. With 0 bases removed from V and 4 bases from J, the gap between germline ends came to 19 bases. Germline values: CDR1 SGHDN, CDR2 FVKESK. CDR3 sequence: CASSQEGGQSILYNEQFF. Here the CDR3 DNA reads TGTGCCAGCAGCCAAGAAGGAGGACAGTCTATCCTATACAATGAGCAGTTCTTC.

V gene TRBV2 combines with J gene TRBJ2-1, with a possible D match to TRBD2 (6 bases). Germline lookup yields CDR1 SNHLY and CDR2 FYNNEI. CDR3 size: 14 residues. V lost 3 bases and J 5 bases, leaving 11 bases between the germline ends. CDR3 bases: TGTGCCAGCAGTGACCGGGACTTTGACAATGAGCAGTTCTTC. It yields the protein CASSDRDFDNEQFF. The full variable domain, with the rest looked up from reference TRBV2 and TRBJ2-1, is EPEVTQTPSHQVTQMGQEVILRCVPISNHLYFYWYRQILGQKVEFLVSFYNNEISEKSEIFDDQFSVERPDGSNFTLKIRSTKLEDSAMYFCASSDRDFDNEQFFGPGTRLTVL.

The rearrangement joins TRBV9 to TRBJ1-4; tentatively, D is TRBD1 (5 bases). The germline V and J ends were trimmed by 0 bases and 5 bases, with 5 bases remaining between them. Germline V gene data show CDR1 as SGDLS and CDR2 as YYNGEE. This CDR3 is 13 amino acids long. CDR3 region: CASSVGTNEKLFF. CDR3 bases: TGTGCCAGCAGCGTAGGGACAAATGAAAAACTGTTTTTT.

This clone has a handful of counts. This chain links TRBV28 with TRBJ1-6; TRBD1 matches at 7 bases. The germline V gene has CDR1 MDHEN and CDR2 SYDVKM. The ends lost 6 bases at V and 6 bases at J; junction bases unmatched: 17. CDR3 size: 18 residues. CDR3: CASSFFIPGGQSNSPLHF. CDR3 DNA: TGTGCCAGCAGCTTTTTCATTCCGGGGGGACAGAGTAATTCACCCCTCCACTTT.

The chain is built from TRBV7-3 and TRBJ2-1, with 10 nucleotides matching TRBD2. CDR1 SGHTA and CDR2 FQGTGA come from the germline V gene. V lost 5 bases and J lost 5; bases outside the gene matches: 18. The CDR3 totals 19 residues. CDR3 sequence reads: CASSPAGLANPVSHNEQFF. CDR3 coding DNA: TGTGCCAGCAGCCCCGCGGGACTAGCGAACCCCGTTTCTCACAATGAGCAGTTCTTC.

The CDR3 spells CASGSSWRAGTFPMAQYF. The CDR3 coding sequence is TGTGCTAGTGGTTCATCCTGGCGGGCAGGGACCTTTCCGATGGCGCAGTATTTT. The genes are TRBV12-5 and TRBJ2-3, with D perhaps given as TRBD1 or TRBD2 (5 bases each). The V gene lost 4 bases and the J gene lost 10 bases, with 30 bases spanning the gap. The CDR3 contains 18 residues. Germline V gene sequence: CDR1 LGHNT, CDR2 FRNRAP.

The chain uses TRBV27 and TRBJ2-7; 7 bases agree with TRBD1. The CDR3 spans 13 residues. CDR1 is MNHEY and CDR2 is SMNVEV in the germline V gene (reference sequence). V lost 3 bases, J lost 2 bases, and 1 base stayed unmatched. CDR3: CASSLGTAYEQYF. Here the CDR3 DNA reads TGTGCCAGCAGTTTGGGGACAGCCTACGAGCAGTACTTC.

The CDR3 DNA follows: TGTGCCAGCAGCCCCTTCCGTGGTTTTCAACCCTACGAGCAGTACTTC. Protein product: CASSPFRGFQPYEQYF. The chain recombines TRBV7-9 with TRBJ2-7; D gene ambiguous. Germline CDR1 and CDR2: SEHNR and FQNEAQ (reference sequence). Trimming stripped 5 bases from V and 2 bases from J, with 19 bases between. This CDR3 contains 16 residues.

The rearrangement links TRBV10-3 to TRBJ1-1, with 7 nucleotides matching TRBD1. CDR1 ENHRY and CDR2 SYGVKD come from the germline V gene. The J segment lost 5 bases and the V segment lost 4 bases, leaving 13 bases of the junction unmatched. The CDR3 contains 16 residues. For the CDR3, the DNA is TGTGCCATCAGTGGTGGATACGGGCAGGGGGAGACTGAAGCTTTCTTT. Amino acids: CAISGGYGQGETEAFF.

V usage is TRBV19 and J usage is TRBJ1-2; TRBD1 matches 7 bases. V lost 5 bases and J lost 14; bases outside the gene matches: 11. This CDR3 is 12 amino acids long. Germline CDR1 reads LNHDA; CDR2 reads SQIVND (reference sequence). In DNA, the CDR3 is TGTGCCAGTAGTCCGTTCGAGGGGGCGGATACCTTC. Its protein is CASSPFEGADTF.

This sequence joins TRBV6-4 and TRBJ2-7; D is perhaps TRBD2 (6 bases). The CDR3 length is 12 residues. Trimming removed 9 bases from V and 1 base from J, with 10 bases in between. Germline V gives CDR1 MRHNA, CDR2 SNTAGT. The CDR3 region is CAREGRSYEQYF. The CDR3 DNA sequence: TGTGCCAGGGAGGGGCGGTCCTACGAGCAGTACTTC.

The genes are TRBV5-1 and TRBJ2-7; 8 positions match TRBD1. V lost 0 bases and J lost 3; bases outside the gene matches: 5. The CDR3 is 15 amino acids. The germline CDR1 and CDR2 sequences are SGHRS and YFSETQ. The CDR3 bases are TGCGCCAGCAGCTTGGCCGGGACAGGAGACTACGAGCAGTACTTC. This translates into CASSLAGTGDYEQYF.

V and J are TRBV28 and TRBJ2-7, with TRBD2 identical over 11 bases. Per the germline V gene, CDR1 is MDHEN and CDR2 is SYDVKM. The CDR3 totals 14 residues. V dropped 5 bases and J dropped 12; count of bases not matched to a gene: 12. This CDR3 is CASSLLAGGVQGYF. The CDR3 DNA follows: TGTGCCAGCAGTCTCCTAGCGGGGGGAGTACAGGGGTACTTC.